The 18 T cell receptor beta chains in this list originate from one sample, sequenced in a study of cytomegalovirus exposure and HLA in healthy donors. The study ran its PCR with 60 Vbeta and 13 Jbeta primers. Measured with immunoSEQ multiplex PCR; TCRdb has only the in-frame clones, and not every one. Altogether approximately 130,000 clones are present, 70% to 85% being singletons, with the ten largest covering more than 0.9%. The sequencing input was PBMCs. These receptors all come from a boy aged 5-17 years in good health and CMV-seronegative.

V is TRBV11-3 and J is TRBJ1-1; unclear D gene. Germline CDR1 reads SGHNT; CDR2 reads YENEEA. Trimming left V 4 bases short and J 9 bases short, with 15 bases between. The CDR3 is 13 residues long. The CDR3 region is CASSSESRVKAFF. CDR3 nucleotides: TGTGCCAGCAGCTCAGAGAGCCGGGTTAAAGCTTTCTTT.

The V call is TRBV6-6, the J call TRBJ2-1; 10 bases map to TRBD2. CDR1 MNHNY and CDR2 SVGAGI come from the germline V gene (reference sequence). This CDR3 is built from 15 residues. The trim removed 7 bases at V and 2 bases at J, leaving 5 bases unmatched. The CDR3 loop is CASKPAGGTYNEQFF. The CDR3 coding sequence is TGTGCCAGCAAACCAGCGGGAGGGACCTACAATGAGCAGTTCTTC.

The rearrangement uses TRBV27 and TRBJ2-7; 11 bases agree with TRBD2. J gave up 3 bases and V 2 bases, and 3 bases lay outside the gene matches. This CDR3 has 15 amino acids. The V gene's germline CDR1 is MNHEY and CDR2 SMNVEV (reference sequence). CDR3 residues: CASSLLAGGLYEQYF. The CDR3 coding sequence is TGTGCCAGCAGTTTACTAGCGGGGGGACTCTACGAGCAGTACTTC.

The chain recombines TRBV19 with TRBJ2-1, with unresolved D. The CDR3 loop spans 11 amino acids. Germline CDR1 is LNHDA and CDR2 is SQIVND (reference sequence). The ends were cut back, 1 base at V and 15 bases at J, with 10 bases in the middle. CDR3 coding DNA: TGTGCCAGTAGTATAGGGGTAACGGGGTTCTTC. Amino acid sequence: CASSIGVTGFF.

The chain carries TRBV6-1 and TRBJ1-4; D ambiguous. This CDR3 spans 16 amino acids. CDR1 MNHNS and CDR2 SASEGT come from the germline V gene. V lost 1 base and J 3 bases, leaving 12 bases between the germline ends. This CDR3 is CASSEEAPRANEKLFF. The CDR3 nucleotides are TGTGCCAGCAGTGAAGAGGCCCCCCGGGCTAATGAAAAACTGTTTTTT.

This clone came up a few times. The identical CDR3 is also encoded by other nucleotide sequences in the sample. The chain is built from TRBV7-9 and TRBJ2-5, with a tentative D call TRBD2 (5 bases). The CDR3 extends over 14 amino acids. Germline values: CDR1 SEHNR, CDR2 FQNEAQ (reference sequence). The ends were cut back, 3 bases at V and 2 bases at J, with 10 bases in the middle. Written as DNA, the CDR3 is TGTGCCAGCAGCTTGGGCGGGCCGCAAGAGACCCAGTACTTC. It is translated as CASSLGGPQETQYF.

The V call is TRBV4-3, the J call TRBJ1-2; the D is unclear. CDR3 length: 16 residues. Germline CDR1 and CDR2: LGHNA and YSLEER. Trimming cost V 1 base and J 4 bases, with 16 bases left between them. The CDR3 sequence: CASSQALLTPGYGYTF. CDR3 sequence (DNA): TGCGCCAGCAGCCAAGCGTTGCTCACCCCGGGCTATGGCTACACCTTC.

Worth noting for this clone: As the CDR3 is not closed by the conserved phenylalanine or tryptophan, this likely results from a read error. The rearrangement uses TRBV7-2 and TRBJ1-1; TRBD1 agrees at 8 bases. The CDR3 is 15 residues long. V was clipped by 6 bases and J by 1 base; unmatched bases: 7. The germline V gene has CDR1 SGHTA and CDR2 FQGNSA. CDR3 in DNA: TGTGCCAGCAGGTCTACTACAGGGGGGAACACTGAAGCTTTCTTG. It specifies CASRSTTGGNTEAFL.

The chain couples TRBV4-1 to TRBJ1-4, with D possibly being TRBD1 (5 bases). CDR1 is MGHRA, CDR2 YSYEKL, per germline. The CDR3 has 15 residues. Trimming took off 4 bases at V and 8 bases at J, with 17 bases between the two ends. The CDR3 region is CASSRLVGGVEKLFF. The CDR3, as DNA: TGCGCCAGCAGCCGTCTGGTCGGGGGGGTGGAAAAACTGTTTTTT.

The V and J genes are TRBV5-4 and TRBJ2-7; 9 nucleotides align to TRBD2. V lost 4 bases and J lost 4; bases outside the gene matches: 9. This CDR3 region has 15 residues. CDR1 is SGHNT, CDR2 YYREEE, per germline (reference sequence). DNA for the CDR3: TGTGCCAGCAGCCAAATAGCGGGAGAAGGTTACGAGCAGTACTTC. It specifies CASSQIAGEGYEQYF.

This sequence joins TRBV5-1 and TRBJ1-1, with 7 bases matching TRBD1. CDR1 SGHRS and CDR2 YFSETQ come from the germline V gene. The CDR3 has 14 residues. The trim removed 4 bases at V and 2 bases at J, leaving 5 bases unmatched. The CDR3 bases are TGCGCCAGCAGCCCAGGACAGGCCAACACTGAAGCTTTCTTT. Encoded protein: CASSPGQANTEAFF.

The chain is built from TRBV23-1 and TRBJ2-1; the D gene is possibly TRBD2 (5 bases). TRBV23-1 carries the ORF label, with uncertain function. Deletions cut 0 bases from V and 7 bases from J, with 10 bases between. The CDR3 contains 14 residues. CDR3 residues: CASSQSPSWNEQFF. The CDR3 bases are TGCGCCAGCAGTCAATCCCCTAGCTGGAATGAGCAGTTCTTC.

This sequence joins TRBV6-1 and TRBJ2-5; TRBD2 agrees at 8 bases. The germline V gene has CDR1 MNHNS and CDR2 SASEGT. The CDR3 sequence is 15 residues long. V was pared by 7 bases and J by 4 bases, with 11 bases of the junction left unmatched. CDR3 coding DNA: TGTGCCAGCAAGACGGGACTAGGAGGTGGAGAGACCCAGTACTTC. As protein: CASKTGLGGGETQYF.

The chain employs TRBV5-1 and TRBJ2-3; a weak D match, TRBD2 (6 bases). The CDR3 is 15 residues long. Per germline, CDR1 SGHRS and CDR2 YFSETQ. V shed 2 bases and J shed 6 bases, with 16 bases lying between them. The CDR3 bases are TGCGCCAGCAGCTTAGATTCGGGAGTTTTTGATACGCAGTATTTT. This gives the protein CASSLDSGVFDTQYF.

The genes are TRBV5-1 and TRBJ2-5; tentative D call: TRBD2 (6 bases). Germline V gene sequence: CDR1 SGHRS, CDR2 YFSETQ. The CDR3 spans 17 residues. The germline V and J ends were trimmed by 3 bases and 4 bases, with 22 bases remaining between them. The CDR3 region has the DNA TGCGCCAGCAGCTCGATGTGGGGCGGGACCACGGGAGAGACCCAGTACTTC. It translates to CASSSMWGGTTGETQYF.

This chain joins TRBV4-2 and TRBJ1-5; 9 bases match TRBD1. Per the germline V gene, CDR1 is LGHNA and CDR2 is YNFKEQ. V lost 4 bases and J lost 1; bases outside the gene matches: 2. There are 15 residues in the CDR3. The CDR3 DNA is TGTGCCAGCAGCCTACAGGGGGCGAGCAATCAGCCCCAGCATTTT. Encoded protein: CASSLQGASNQPQHF.

This chain joins TRBV6-6 and TRBJ1-1, with TRBD1 identical over 8 bases. Germline V gene data show CDR1 as MNHNY and CDR2 as SVGAGI (reference sequence). The V and J ends lost 6 bases and 5 bases, in that order; junction bases with no gene match: 5. The CDR3 loop spans 13 amino acids. CDR3 sequence (DNA): TGTGCCAGCAGCGATACAGGGGGGACTGAAGCTTTCTTT. Translation: CASSDTGGTEAFF.

This chain links TRBV5-4 with TRBJ1-3, with a tentative D call TRBD1 (5 bases). CDR3 size: 15 residues. V gave up 0 bases and J gave up 10 bases, with 17 bases separating them. The germline V gene encodes CDR1 SGHNT and CDR2 YYREEE (reference sequence). DNA for the CDR3: TGTGCCAGCAGCTTGGCGGGGCGGGAAGATGGGACCATATATTTT. It encodes CASSLAGREDGTIYF.